This section outlines one T cell receptor beta chain sequence together with its context. Germline CDR1 and CDR2: WSHSY and SAAADI. J lost 5 bases, V lost 5 bases, and 8 bases had no gene match. This CDR3 region has 14 residues. This sample is drawn from a study of shared T cell receptors in the human thymus. Sequencing was performed with immunoSEQ multiplex PCR; in TCRdb, only in-frame clones are kept and a portion is missing. The data contain about 380,000 clones, roughly 94% of them singletons. This sequence originates from a human donor. The V gene is TRBV10-2, the J gene TRBJ2-5; 7 nucleotides line up with TRBD2. The sequenced material came from thymocytes. The CDR3 DNA is TGCGCCAGCAGTTCGGAGCGGGAATGGGAGACCCAGTACTTC. Translated, it gives CASSSEREWETQYF.